This T cell receptor (beta chain) was retrieved from a study of CXCR3-negative and CXCR3-positive naive CD8 T cells. CDR3 size: 15 residues. Germline V gives CDR1 SEHNR, CDR2 FQNEAQ (reference sequence). 5' RACE with UMI labels generated the TRB cDNA libraries. From its re-call of the 5' RACE reads, TCRdb lists each CDR3 protein once, without DNA. Its listing shows some 45,000 distinct CDR3 sequences. Naive CD8+ T cells were CD45RO-CCR7+CD27+CD95-. Sequenced sample: naive CXCR3- CD8+ T cells from blood. Subset denoted: CD45RO-CCR7+CD27+CD95- naive CD8+ T cells lacking CXCR3 (TNR3-). This sequence joins TRBV7-9 and TRBJ1-6; TCRdb's D call, TRBD1, is unchecked because there is no DNA. The receptor was derived from a human donor in good health. Some clones in this sample may be carry-over from other donors' samples. This chain's CDR3 is CASSTGQGVRSPLHF.